The T cell receptor (beta chain) under discussion was sequenced for a study of graft-versus-host responses after intestinal transplantation (dated by TCRdb to about 2021). Background for the entire study: The transplants that recipients received were multivisceral, liver-intestinal, or isolated intestinal. Bulk TCR-beta CDR3 sequencing was used to track graft-versus-host and host-versus-graft alloreactive T cell clones in the graft, circulation and bone marrow after intestinal transplantation. Every recipient was given anti-thymocyte globulin induction, then maintenance tacrolimus and steroids for two to three years. Donor T cell macrochimerism was defined as a peak of at least 4% donor T cells among recipient peripheral blood mononuclear cells. Rather than going through the commercial service, samples from a few later patients were sequenced in-house on an Illumina MiSeq and processed with MiXCR. Alloreactive clones were identified by sequencing pre-transplant mixed lymphocyte reaction products and comparing these products with unstimulated pre-transplant donor and recipient T cells. A cohort of 20 to 25 intestinal transplant recipients, including one retransplant, was enrolled, and a few patients lacking pretransplant specimens were excluded.

This clone is a singleton in its sample. This receptor's antigen is unknown. No qualities accompany the bases; no much larger clone lies one base away. The cysteine opens and the phenylalanine closes a CDR3 of 12 amino acids. The retained sequence is limited to the CDR3, 36 bases, with the frame set at the first base. The junction shows trimming of 8 bases on V and 5 bases on J, plus 10 bases between the germline ends. The germline V gene encodes CDR1 SGHVS and CDR2 FNYEAQ. The library came from the immunoSEQ multiplex PCR assay. In most patients, genomic DNA was isolated using the Qiagen DNeasy Blood and Tissue Kit and sent frozen to Adaptive Biotechnologies for TCR sequencing. Adaptive Biotechnologies carried out high-throughput TCR-beta CDR3 sequencing of genomic DNA for most patients. The paper's processing steps were these. TCR sequencing data for over 15 patients were retrieved from Adaptive's ImmunoSEQ software; three other patients were processed with MiXCR and VDJtools. To correct CD4 versus CD8 sorting errors, any sequence found in both subsets at a frequency ratio below 5:1 was removed. Because the origin of CDR3 nucleotide sequences shared between donor and recipient could not be assigned, those sequences were removed. To count as alloreactive, a clone needed at least 2-fold expansion over unstimulated cells and a minimum CFSE-low frequency of 0.002% (template counts) or 0.001% (read counts). Clones detected in sequenced pre-transplant spleen, lymph node, or MLR CFSE-low populations of the donor or recipient were defined as mappable. Cumulative frequency of alloreactive clones was calculated as a percentage of all sequences weighted by copy number. The immuneACCESS repertoire file appears here via TCRdb, limited to in-frame rearrangements. These files lack a portion of the clones; in checked studies, under half of the deficit traces to unresolved V genes, and the cause of the others is not known. V, J and clone size reflect that table, while D and trimming were determined from the DNA. This sample comprises tens of thousands of clones, approximately 96% of them detected only once. The biggest ten clones account for under 0.25% of the sample.

The time point tag for this specimen amounts to: cells obtained before transplantation from donor or recipient. CD3+CD4+ and CD3+CD8+ populations were FACS-sorted from unstimulated pre-transplant donor and recipient cells taken from spleen or lymph nodes. Broader findings and caveats from the paper: Conclusions were limited by the relatively low number and heterogeneity of intestinal transplant patients. Early after transplant, peak levels of circulating GvH clones were associated with declines in HvG clones. High GvH to HvG T cell clonal ratios were observed in the allografts of patients with donor T cell macrochimerism. GvH clones turned up in recipient bone marrow, with some appearing earlier in ileal mucosa or blood, a pattern consistent with an intestinal mucosal origin.

The clonotype was recovered from a human donor who was the organ donor for an intestinal transplant. The V and J segments used are TRBV7-6 and TRBJ2-1; the D gene cannot be resolved reliably. The source was unstimulated CD8+ T cells sorted from spleen or lymph node cells, collected before transplant. The sequence in DNA is TGTGCCAGCGGATCGGGTGACAATGAGCAGTTCTTC. Translated, this gives CASGSGDNEQFF.